This T cell receptor (beta chain) was obtained from a study of beta chain features in type 1 diabetes. Reverse transcribing all isolated RNA meant expressed TCRB transcripts were sequenced. Assay: immunoSEQ multiplex PCR; the TCRdb copy retains only in-frame clones and omits some. The sample includes 350,000 to 400,000 clones, approximately 16% seen only once; the top ten take about 0.019%. Looked up from germline, CDR1 is SGHVS and CDR2 is FQNEAQ. The V and J ends lost 5 bases and 0 bases respectively, with 14 bases between them. The length of the CDR3 is 17 residues. This clone was picked up a small number of times.

The clonotype was recovered from a woman between 18 and 29 years old in good health. Sequenced input: naive CD4+ T cells from blood. The chain couples TRBV7-8 to TRBJ2-6; D not certain. CDR3 in DNA: TGTGCCAGCAGCCCAAGTTTACGGTTCTCTGGGGCCAACGTCCTGACTTTC. It translates to CASSPSLRFSGANVLTF.